This T cell receptor (beta chain) was captured by sequencing in a study of naive and memory T cell subsets (dated by TCRdb to the late 2010s). Regarding the research as a whole: The figure summarizing the skin biopsy and whole blood samples listed about 10 blood donors, 7 tuberculin skin test biopsies and 3 saline control biopsies. Usually PCR2 was run as a SYBR Green qPCR and stopped at a set threshold, although low-input samples could use end-point PCR (approximately 6 cycles) instead.

Only a few counts were recorded for this clonotype. It has no known antigen specificity. Base-call qualities are not available, and no considerably larger clone is one nucleotide away. Summary of the overall study and its limitations: The RNA-based method was acknowledged as potentially sensitive to TCR transcript changes with T cell activation and differentiation.

Using 3' ligation of a UMI-containing oligonucleotide to TCR cDNA, the study laid out a robust and sensitive protocol to amplify, sequence and analyze TCRs. For whole blood analysis, approximately 2.4 ml of peripheral blood was collected from healthy adult volunteers into Tempus tubes, and RNA was extracted following the manufacturer's instructions. Before reverse transcription, total RNA that had not been cell sorted was treated with RQ1 DNase, with a target input of about 1 to 1000 ng. Libraries were prepared from skin biopsies and whole blood to test how robust the pipeline was in samples where T cells are a minority population. V and J lose 2 bases and 0 bases, and a span of 2 bases separates them. CDR3 length: 13 amino acids, cysteine to phenylalanine. Left in the record is the CDR3 DNA by itself, 39 bases read in frame from the first base. From a lookup of the germline V gene, CDR1 and CDR2 are MNHNS and SASEGT.

The method was 5' RACE. The ligated cDNA was amplified in four rounds of PCR with nested alpha and beta constant region primers together with the SP2 primer. For the blood and skin samples, TCR RNA was reverse transcribed with SuperScript IV using primers for the alpha and beta constant regions. An oligonucleotide carrying the Illumina SP2 primer and a UMI was ligated to the 3' end of the cDNA by means of T4 RNA ligase 1. To prevent hairpin formation, the 12-nucleotide UMI was made up of two random hexamers with an eight-base spacer between them. From the second PCR onward, the TCR alpha and beta chain libraries were handled separately, and dual indexing was used for multiplexing. After pooling, the indexed libraries were analyzed by capillary electrophoresis and sequenced on either an Illumina MiSeq or NextSeq. PhiX DNA at roughly 5-7.5% was spiked into libraries to increase base diversity and improve cluster recognition. The authors processed their data as follows. Demultiplexor extracted UMIs from read 2, combined them with read 1 TCR sequence, and split reads by sample indices. Decombinator identified V and J genes and V-J junctions, assigning each TCR a five-part identifier including V and J deletions. UMIs were used by Collapsinator to correct sequencing errors and PCR amplification heterogeneity, so that a UMI-based abundance was obtained for each TCR. Identifiers were converted to nucleotide sequence by CDR3Translator and translated to amino acids, and CDR3 regions were extracted on the basis of terminal motifs. After normalization to the amount of input RNA, error-corrected alpha and beta TCR counts from blood and skin were compared. TCRdb itself trimmed the public reads at Q25 with fastp, ran MiXCR and retained productive beta chains. Rows matching on CDR3 protein sequence are summarized as one entry with the most common DNA and genes. TCRdb's processing, not the authors', yielded these V and J calls. The sample profile shows 50,000 to 60,000 distinct CDR3 sequences; approximately 8% of them were found once. Almost 10% of the sample goes to the ten largest clones.

The sequence links TRBV6-1 to TRBJ1-3, with the D gene not confidently named. This clonotype was obtained from a female donor in good health. Read as DNA, the sequence is TGTGCCAGCAGTGAAACCTCTGGAAACACCATATATTTT. Its amino acids are CASSETSGNTIYF.